The clone carrying this TCR beta chain was detected many times. The sample comes from a study of spatial heterogeneity in lung cancer. Each TCR cDNA molecule bore a unique molecular identifier. Via MiXCR, TCRdb re-called the 5' RACE reads, giving one row per CDR3 protein. There are 50,000 to 65,000 distinct CDR3 sequences in the sample; around 8.2% occur only once, and roughly 16% lies in the top ten. Time point defined: sample taken at primary tumor resection. Frozen PBMC, nontumor lung or tumor provided whole RNA, which was sequenced unsorted. The sample in question was PBMCs, obtained at surgery. The receptor was isolated from a female donor with early-stage non-small cell lung cancer.

The CDR3 reads CASSRLQGTHQPQHF. The CDR3 DNA follows: TGTGCCAGCAGCCGACTACAGGGCACCCATCAGCCCCAGCATTTT. The chain links TRBV7-2 to TRBJ1-5; a weak D match, TRBD1 (6 bases). The CDR3 is made up of 15 amino acids. The germline V and J ends were trimmed by 5 bases and 5 bases, with 16 bases remaining between them. Germline V gene lookup returns CDR1 SGHTA and CDR2 FQGNSA.